This T cell receptor (beta chain) was observed in a study of shared clonotypes between healthy human individuals. From germline, CDR1 is MDHEN and CDR2 SYDVKM. The CDR3 runs to 13 residues. The junction had 5 bases not matched to a gene; V was cut back by 8 bases and J by 2 bases. Clones were read by immunoSEQ multiplex PCR, and TCRdb kept only the in-frame ones, dropping some. Here the sample spans more than 1 million clones, approximately 80% being singletons. The genes are TRBV28 and TRBJ2-7, with 8 bases that match TRBD1. Source material: memory CD4+ T cells from PBMCs. Subset indicated: CD45RA-negative fraction. The source is a young man in good health. Some clones in this sample may be carry-over from other donors' samples. CDR3 bases: TGTGCCAGCCGGGACAGGTTTCCCTACGAGCAGTACTTC. The encoded protein is CASRDRFPYEQYF.